The present T cell receptor (beta chain) was sequenced within a study of CD8+CD57+ T cells in acquired aplastic anemia. Profiling of TCR beta VDJ combinations and CDR3 sequences used genomic DNA as template. Via MiXCR, TCRdb re-called the reads, giving one row per CDR3 protein. The sample contains 150,000 to 180,000 distinct CDR3 sequences, over 50% of which appear only once. Looked up from germline, CDR1 is MRHNA and CDR2 is SNTAGT. Trimming shortened V by 3 bases and J by 6 bases, and 8 bases separated the two germline ends. The CDR3 totals 12 residues. This clonotype has just one count. Previously, flow cytometry had revealed CD8+CD57+ cell expansion in the patients chosen for sequencing.

The chain recombines TRBV6-4 with TRBJ1-1, with D unresolved. The sample comprised sorted CD4+, CD8+, or CD8+CD57+ T cells (not recorded which) from PBMCs. The sequence came from a human donor with aplastic anemia. In nucleotides, the CDR3 is TGTGCCAGCAGTGAATACTCCGCTGAAGCTTTCTTT. It codes for CASSEYSAEAFF.